The clone carrying this T cell receptor beta chain was detected only a few times. Its matching antigen is unknown. Germline values: CDR1 SGHNT, CDR2 YYREEE (reference sequence). The CDR3 covers 14 residues. With V trimmed by 6 bases and J by 1 base, 5 bases remained unmatched. Sequencing targeted expressed TCRB transcripts, as all isolated RNA had been reverse transcribed. Assay used: immunoSEQ multiplex PCR; TCRdb lists only in-frame clones, some missing. The sample holds just under 150,000 clones; 10% to 15% are singletons and the top ten take 1.3%. This specimen belongs to a study of beta chain features in type 1 diabetes. Study-level points and caveats: Researchers cautioned that cDNA sequencing could over-represent cells with high TCR expression. A possible short-template PCR bias applies equally to patients and controls. There was a moderate but significant shortening of TCRB CDR3s in all four CD4+ subsets of Type 1 diabetes patients.

The sequenced sample consisted of central memory CD4+ T cells from blood. The chain is built from TRBV5-4 and TRBJ2-3, with TRBD2 matching 7 bases. This receptor was obtained from a man aged 18 to 35 with type 1 diabetes. CDR3: CASTTGGGTDTQYF. DNA for the CDR3: TGTGCCAGCACCACTGGGGGGGGCACAGATACGCAGTATTTT.